Listed below are T cell receptor beta chains from one sample, sequenced in a study of blood T cell repertoires in COVID-19. Profiling relied on immunoSEQ multiplex PCR, and the TCRdb table lists in-frame clones only, not all of them. Of 10,000 to 15,000 clones listed, just over 70% are singletons. Sequencing used peripheral blood. These receptor sequences come from a man aged 55 to 70 with COVID-19, enrolled during active disease. Each CDR3 is given with its conserved first and last residue. D genes are given only for firm matches. Part of the rows lack a size; the others show once, few, many or a class for expanded clones.

D gene: NA
CDR3 length: 11
clone size: few
V gene: TRBV29-1
J gene: TRBJ1-1
CDR3 protein: CSVGSGTEAFF
CDR3 DNA: TGCAGCGTTGGGAGTGGGACTGAAGCTTTCTTT

D gene: NA
CDR3 length: 13
clone size: NA
V gene: TRBV29-1
J gene: TRBJ1-1
CDR3 protein: CSAAGGRDTEAFF
CDR3 DNA: TGCAGCGCGGCGGGGGGGCGAGACACTGAAGCTTTCTTT

D gene: NA
CDR3 length: 13
clone size: NA
V gene: TRBV7-8
J gene: TRBJ1-5
CDR3 protein: CASSPQGFQPQHF
CDR3 DNA: TGTGCCAGCAGCCCACAGGGTTTTCAGCCCCAGCATTTT

D gene: TRBD2
CDR3 length: 16
clone size: NA
V gene: TRBV25-1
J gene: TRBJ2-2
CDR3 protein: CASSGSGRRGTGELFF
CDR3 DNA: TGTGCCAGCAGTGGATCCGGGAGGCGGGGGACCGGGGAGCTGTTTTTT

D gene: NA
CDR3 length: 17
clone size: NA
V gene: TRBV7-9
J gene: TRBJ2-3
CDR3 protein: CASSLAFGPLASDTQYF
CDR3 DNA: TGTGCCAGCAGCTTAGCGTTTGGCCCCCTAGCCTCAGATACGCAGTATTTT

D gene: TRBD1
CDR3 length: 13
clone size: NA
V gene: TRBV27
J gene: TRBJ1-1
CDR3 protein: CASSPRQGNEAFF
CDR3 DNA: TGTGCCAGCAGTCCGCGACAGGGTAATGAAGCTTTCTTT

D gene: NA
CDR3 length: 13
clone size: NA
V gene: TRBV10-3
J gene: TRBJ2-3
CDR3 protein: CAVGLRQADTQYF
CDR3 DNA: TGTGCCGTAGGACTTCGGCAGGCAGATACGCAGTATTTT

D gene: TRBD1
CDR3 length: 17
clone size: NA
V gene: TRBV19
J gene: TRBJ1-6
CDR3 protein: CASSIVGPGTGSSPLHF
CDR3 DNA: TGTGCCAGTAGTATAGTGGGACCGGGGACAGGGTCCTCACCCCTCCACTTT

D gene: TRBD1
CDR3 length: 15
clone size: NA
V gene: TRBV5-5
J gene: TRBJ2-5
CDR3 protein: CASSRTGGYQETQYF
CDR3 DNA: TGTGCCAGCAGCCGGACAGGGGGCTACCAAGAGACCCAGTACTTC

D gene: NA
CDR3 length: 14
clone size: few
V gene: TRBV19
J gene: TRBJ1-2
CDR3 protein: CASSILQGGDGYTF
CDR3 DNA: TGTGCCAGTAGTATACTCCAGGGCGGAGATGGCTACACCTTC

D gene: TRBD1
CDR3 length: 16
clone size: NA
V gene: TRBV11-2
J gene: TRBJ2-3
CDR3 protein: CASSSWGQGVTDTQYF
CDR3 DNA: TGTGCCAGCAGCAGCTGGGGGCAGGGGGTGACGGATACGCAGTATTTT

D gene: NA
CDR3 length: 14
clone size: NA
V gene: TRBV30
J gene: TRBJ1-1
CDR3 protein: CAWTRDWANTEAFF
CDR3 DNA: TGTGCCTGGACCAGGGACTGGGCGAACACTGAAGCTTTCTTT

D gene: NA
CDR3 length: 13
clone size: few
V gene: TRBV2
J gene: TRBJ1-1
CDR3 protein: CASRGRAGTEAFF
CDR3 DNA: TGTGCCAGCAGGGGGAGGGCCGGCACTGAAGCTTTCTTT

D gene: NA
CDR3 length: 13
clone size: NA
V gene: TRBV25-1
J gene: TRBJ1-1
CDR3 protein: CASSEYLDGRAFF
CDR3 DNA: TGTGCCAGCAGTGAATATCTTGACGGGAGAGCTTTCTTT